A single sample gave rise to the 15 T cell receptor beta chains below, sequenced in a study of identical twins. TCRdb called the 5' RACE reads again in MiXCR, with one record for every CDR3 protein. The data contain some 200,000 distinct CDR3 sequences, around 6.8% of them singletons. These same records also appear under a second study, on yellow fever vaccine responses in identical twins.

The sequenced sample was memory (CD45RO+) T cells sorted from blood. Receptor source: a woman aged 18 to 35 in good health.

This clonotype was recorded at least ten times. The chain carries TRBV12-3 or TRBV12-4 and TRBJ1-2, with D perhaps matching TRBD1 (6 bases). V gave up 7 bases and J gave up 8 bases, with 14 bases separating them. This CDR3 is built from 12 residues. The CDR3 protein is CASTPTGGGYTF. DNA for the CDR3: TGTGCCAGCACTCCGACAGGAGGAGGCTACACCTTC.

The CDR3 loop reads CASSRDGTVSYEQYF. The CDR3 DNA reads TGTGCCAGCAGCCGAGACGGGACGGTCTCCTACGAGCAGTACTTC. The chain links TRBV7-9 to TRBJ2-7; the D call may be TRBD1 or TRBD2 (5 bases each). The CDR3 is 15 residues long. Germline V CDR1 and CDR2: SEHNR, FQNEAQ (reference sequence). Trimming cost V 5 bases and J 0 bases, with 14 bases left between them.

This clonotype has a handful of counts. V and J are TRBV2 and TRBJ2-1; D is possibly TRBD1 (6 bases). V shed 3 bases and J shed 0 bases, with 15 bases lying between them. CDR3 length equals 17 residues. Germline assignment: CDR1 SNHLY and CDR2 FYNNEI. The CDR3 here is CASSDARGFSSYNEQFF. The CDR3 DNA follows: TGTGCCAGCAGTGATGCCAGGGGCTTCAGCTCCTACAATGAGCAGTTCTTC.

The chain joins TRBV20-1 to TRBJ2-7, with 11 positions matching TRBD1. Germline loops: CDR1 DFQATT, CDR2 SNEGSKA (reference sequence). V was clipped by 5 bases and J by 6 bases; unmatched bases: 9. The CDR3 has 14 amino acids. CDR3 region: CSALPGQGVVEQYF. The DNA for the CDR3 is TGCAGTGCTCTCCCGGGACAGGGGGTGGTCGAGCAGTACTTC.

This clonotype was counted ten times or more. The CDR3 reads CAISITGKLGYEQYF. Here the CDR3 DNA reads TGTGCCATCAGTATTACAGGAAAACTGGGGTACGAGCAGTACTTC. V gene TRBV10-3 combines with J gene TRBJ2-7; a weak D match, TRBD1 (5 bases). V lost 5 bases to trimming and J lost 4 bases, with 18 bases between them. Germline lookup yields CDR1 ENHRY and CDR2 SYGVKD. The CDR3 has 15 amino acids.

The table lists this clonotype with a count of one. In DNA form, the CDR3 reads TGTGCCAGGAGCGTCGGGCTCCTAGAGACCCAGTACTTC. It translates to CARSVGLLETQYF. The rearrangement joins TRBV5-5 to TRBJ2-5, with D unclear. The V gene's germline CDR1 is SGHKS and CDR2 YYEKEE (reference sequence). Trimming stripped 8 bases from V and 4 bases from J, with 15 bases between. This CDR3 comprises 13 residues.

This clonotype was seen repeatedly, ten times or more. J is TRBJ2-7 and V is TRBV5-1, with TRBD2 matching over 9 bases. The germline gives CDR1 SGHRS, CDR2 YFSETQ. The CDR3 has 16 amino acids. V dropped 4 bases and J dropped 3; count of bases not matched to a gene: 11. CDR3 sequence (DNA): TGCGCCAGCAGCCGGGGGTCTAGCGGGGCATACTACGAGCAGTACTTC. The encoded protein is CASSRGSSGAYYEQYF.

The chain employs TRBV5-1 and TRBJ2-3, with unresolved D. Germline CDR1 and CDR2: SGHRS and YFSETQ. The CDR3 sequence is 18 residues long. V was trimmed by 0 bases and J by 0 bases, leaving 17 bases between them. The DNA of the CDR3 is TGCGCCAGCAGCTTGGCAGAGTCGAGTTGGATTAGCACAGATACGCAGTATTTT. The encoded protein is CASSLAESSWISTDTQYF.

This clonotype was found a few times. The rearrangement joins TRBV6-2 or TRBV6-3 to TRBJ1-5; no reliable D call. V dropped 5 bases and J dropped 5 bases, with 10 bases sitting between them. The CDR3 covers 13 residues. CDR1 and CDR2 from the germline V gene are MNHEY and SVGEGT. CDR3 region: CASSRTPDQPQHF. The CDR3 nucleotides read TGTGCCAGCAGTCGAACCCCGGATCAGCCCCAGCATTTT.

The rearrangement joins TRBV24-1 to TRBJ1-2; D gene ambiguous. The CDR3 loop spans 14 amino acids. In germline, CDR1 is KGHDR, CDR2 SFDVKD. V was trimmed by 4 bases and J by 7 bases, leaving 15 bases between them. CDR3 in amino acids: CATSEDGGRAGYTF. The CDR3 DNA reads as TGTGCCACCAGTGAGGACGGAGGGCGGGCTGGCTACACCTTC.

The rearrangement joins TRBV7-9 to TRBJ2-1; D is unclear. This CDR3 contains 12 residues. The V and J ends lost 9 bases and 6 bases respectively, with 12 bases between them. Per the germline V gene, CDR1 is SEHNR and CDR2 is FQNEAQ (reference sequence). The CDR3 coding sequence is TGTGCCAGTGGGATCGACTTCAATGAGCAGTTCTTC. It encodes CASGIDFNEQFF.

This clonotype was observed at least ten times. Written as DNA, the CDR3 is TGTGCCATCAGTGAGTCACCTGCGGCGGGAGGTTTTCCCCAGTTCTTC. Amino acids: CAISESPAAGGFPQFF. This chain connects TRBV10-3 to TRBJ2-1; 8 bases match TRBD2. The CDR3 sequence is 16 residues long. V dropped 0 bases and J dropped 13; count of bases not matched to a gene: 14. Germline V gene sequence: CDR1 ENHRY, CDR2 SYGVKD.

This clonotype was counted between two and nine times. The rearrangement joins TRBV20-1 to TRBJ2-3; the match to TRBD2 covers 14 bases. V gave up 6 bases and J gave up 4 bases; unmatched junction bases: 24. The CDR3 has 21 residues. Germline V lookup: CDR1 DFQATT, CDR2 SNEGSKA (reference sequence). CDR3: CSAPLTAGQKTSGGAPDTQYF. CDR3 sequence (DNA): TGCAGTGCCCCCCTCACCGCGGGACAAAAGACTAGCGGGGGGGCACCAGATACGCAGTATTTT.

This chain connects TRBV20-1 to TRBJ2-7; D is perhaps TRBD1 (6 bases). This CDR3 spans 15 amino acids. V was shortened by 3 bases and J by 2 bases, with 17 bases between the two germline ends. Germline V gene lookup returns CDR1 DFQATT and CDR2 SNEGSKA (reference sequence). CDR3 nucleotides: TGCAGTGCTAGTTACGCAGGGGCGAATGCCTACGAGCAGTACTTC. This codes for CSASYAGANAYEQYF.

V usage is TRBV3-1 and J usage is TRBJ2-3, with D possibly matching TRBD1 (6 bases). Germline loops: CDR1 LGHDT, CDR2 YNNKEL (reference sequence). The CDR3 has 15 amino acids. Trimming removed 6 bases from V and 2 bases from J, with 15 bases in between. In DNA, the CDR3 is TGTGCCAGCAGTCGTACGGGACATTCCACAGATACGCAGTATTTT. Amino acids: CASSRTGHSTDTQYF.